The sequence of this T cell receptor (beta chain) was determined in a study of cytomegalovirus exposure and HLA in healthy donors. At the level of the study: The 90 to 150 validation repertoires were produced on the same platform as the 650 or so repertoires of the first cohort. This was reported in a later analysis. The study, taken as a whole, reports: According to a later analysis, TCR clusters from the first cohort tended to co-occur in the 120 or so validation repertoires. Cytomegalovirus-associated status was assigned to about 160 TCR beta chains.

Libraries were prepared by immunoSEQ multiplex PCR; TCRdb keeps only in-frame clonotypes and omits some of them. The top ten hold around 3% of the sample, which has 65,000 to 95,000 clones, about 95% seen once. This clone has only one observation. The antigen remains unidentified. Material for sequencing was PBMCs. This receptor was obtained from a man between 18 and 35 years old in good health and CMV-seronegative.

The CDR3 bases are TGTGCCAGCTCACGTAGGACGGGGGAAGCTTTCTTT. Protein: CASSRRTGEAFF. V and J are TRBV18 and TRBJ1-1; D gene unclear. V lost 4 bases to trimming and J lost 8 bases, with 11 bases between them. Germline CDR1 and CDR2: KGHSH and LQKENI. This CDR3 comprises 12 residues.